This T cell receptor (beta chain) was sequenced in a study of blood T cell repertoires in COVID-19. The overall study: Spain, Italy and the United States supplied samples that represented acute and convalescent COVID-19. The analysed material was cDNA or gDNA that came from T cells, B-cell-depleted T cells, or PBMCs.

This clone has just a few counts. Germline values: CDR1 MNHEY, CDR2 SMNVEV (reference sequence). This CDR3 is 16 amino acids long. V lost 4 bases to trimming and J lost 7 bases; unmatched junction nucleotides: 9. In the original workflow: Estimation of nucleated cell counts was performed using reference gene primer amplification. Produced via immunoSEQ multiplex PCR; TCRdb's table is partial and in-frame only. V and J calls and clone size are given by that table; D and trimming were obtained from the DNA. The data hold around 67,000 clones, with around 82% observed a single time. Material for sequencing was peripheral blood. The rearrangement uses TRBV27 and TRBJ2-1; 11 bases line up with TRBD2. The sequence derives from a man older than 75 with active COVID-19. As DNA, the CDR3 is TGTGCCAGCAGTTCATCCGCGGGGACTAGCGGTAATGAGCAGTTCTTC. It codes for CASSSSAGTSGNEQFF.